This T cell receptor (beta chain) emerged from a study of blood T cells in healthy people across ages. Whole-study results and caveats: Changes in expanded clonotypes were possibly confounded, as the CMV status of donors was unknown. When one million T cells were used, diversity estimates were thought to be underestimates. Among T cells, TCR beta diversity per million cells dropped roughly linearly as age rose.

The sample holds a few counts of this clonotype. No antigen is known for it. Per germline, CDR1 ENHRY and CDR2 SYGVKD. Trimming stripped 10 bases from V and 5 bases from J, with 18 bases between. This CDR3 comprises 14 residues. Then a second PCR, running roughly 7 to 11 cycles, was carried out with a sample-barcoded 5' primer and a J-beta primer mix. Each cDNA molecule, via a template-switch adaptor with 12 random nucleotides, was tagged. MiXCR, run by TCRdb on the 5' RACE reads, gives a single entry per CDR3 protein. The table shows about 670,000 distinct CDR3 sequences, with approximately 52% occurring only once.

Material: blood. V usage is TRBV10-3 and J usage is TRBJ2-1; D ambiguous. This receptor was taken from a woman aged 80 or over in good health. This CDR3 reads CATGLRDSHNEQFF. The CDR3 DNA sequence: TGTGCCACCGGTTTAAGGGATTCCCACAATGAGCAGTTCTTC.